The rows below give T cell receptor beta chains drawn from one sample of a study of blood T cell repertoires in COVID-19. Sequencing was performed with immunoSEQ multiplex PCR; in TCRdb, only in-frame clones are kept and a portion is missing. Found here are 50,000 to 60,000 clones, roughly 89% of them singletons; the top ten hold roughly 3.9%. The sequencing input was peripheral blood. The receptors were sampled from a man aged 35 to 55 with COVID-19, enrolled during active disease. The CDR3 runs from the conserved cysteine through the conserved F or W. The D gene is left open where the match is weak. Where a row states a size, it is once, few, many or the class of an expanded clone; other rows omit it.

TRBV11-3	TRBD1	NA	TRBJ2-3	TGTGCCAGCAGCGCAGGGACAGGGGCCTACACAGATACGCAGTATTTT	CASSAGTGAYTDTQYF
TRBV18	NA	few	TRBJ1-1	TGTGCCAGCTCAGGAGGGTCGAACACTGAAGCTTTCTTT	CASSGGSNTEAFF
TRBV7-9	NA	NA	TRBJ2-1	TGTGCCAGCAGCTTAGGAGGACAAGATATCTATGAGCAGTTCTTC	CASSLGGQDIYEQFF
TRBV2	TRBD1	NA	TRBJ1-1	TGTGCCAGCAGCCCAACTACAGGGGGCACTGAAGCTTTCTTT	CASSPTTGGTEAFF
TRBV7-9	NA	NA	TRBJ1-6	TGTGCCAGCAGCTTAAACGCAGGGCCTAATTCACCCCTCCACTTT	CASSLNAGPNSPLHF
TRBV15	TRBD1	NA	TRBJ2-1	TGTGCCACCAGCGACGGTCGGAGACAGGGGTACAATGAGCAGTTCTTC	CATSDGRRQGYNEQFF
TRBV9	TRBD2	once	TRBJ2-2	TGTGCCAGCAGCGAGACTAGCGGGGGGGCGGCCAACACCGGGGAGCTGTTTTTT	CASSETSGGAANTGELFF
TRBV12-3/TRBV12-4	NA	NA	TRBJ1-1	TGTGCCAGCTCCAGGGGACCCCTAGGAGAAGCTTTCTTT	CASSRGPLGEAFF
TRBV11-3	TRBD1	NA	TRBJ2-7	TGTGCCAGCAGCCCGACGGGCTGGGGACAGAGTTTCTCCGAGCAGTACTTC	CASSPTGWGQSFSEQYF
TRBV7-9	NA	NA	TRBJ1-2	TGTGCCGGCTTCGATATTACAGAAGACTATGGCTACACCTTC	CAGFDITEDYGYTF
TRBV29-1	TRBD1	once	TRBJ2-5	TGCAGCGCAAAGACAGGGGGCCGCCAAGAGACCCAGTACTTC	CSAKTGGRQETQYF
TRBV3-1/TRBV3-2	TRBD2	once	TRBJ2-5	TGTGCCAGCAGCCAGGGTGCCCTAGCGGGGGGGAGTGAGACCCAGTACTTC	CASSQGALAGGSETQYF
TRBV12-3/TRBV12-4	TRBD2	NA	TRBJ2-3	TGTGCCAGCATTAGCGGGAAGGCAGATACGCAGTATTTT	CASISGKADTQYF
TRBV3-1/TRBV3-2	NA	NA	TRBJ2-1	TGTGCCAGCAGCCCCCGGAAGGGGCCCTACAATGAGCAGTTCTTC	CASSPRKGPYNEQFF
TRBV21-1	NA	NA	TRBJ2-2	TGTGCCAGCAGCGCCGGGACTAGCGGGAGGGCCGATGTGGGCGGGGAGCTGTTTTTT	CASSAGTSGRADVGGELFF
TRBV5-1	TRBD2	NA	TRBJ2-7	TGCGCCAGCAGCTTGGACAGGGCCGGGAGGGCCCTCAGCGACGAGCAGTACTTC	CASSLDRAGRALSDEQYF
TRBV18	TRBD1	NA	TRBJ2-5	TGTGCCAGCTCACCAGGGACAGGGGGCAAAGAGACCCAGTACTTC	CASSPGTGGKETQYF
TRBV24-1	NA	NA	TRBJ2-3	TGTGCCACCAGTGATTTCAAGGGCAGGGGTGGCACAGATACGCAGTATTTT	CATSDFKGRGGTDTQYF
TRBV3-1/TRBV3-2	TRBD2	NA	TRBJ2-7	TGTGCCAGCAGCCAAGCCGCGATAATGAATAGCGGGAATGGGCAGTACTTC	CASSQAAIMNSGNGQYF
TRBV27	NA	NA	TRBJ2-2	TGTGCCAGCAGCCAATCAGGGTCGGGGAACACCGGGGAGCTGTTTTTT	CASSQSGSGNTGELFF
TRBV10-3	NA	NA	TRBJ1-1	TGTGCCATCAGTGAGCGGGACAAGGCCTTGGGCACTGAAGCTTTCTTT	CAISERDKALGTEAFF
TRBV6-2/TRBV6-3	NA	once	TRBJ1-4	TGTGCCAGCAGCGCACAGCCGTTTAATGAAAAACTGTTTTTT	CASSAQPFNEKLFF
TRBV7-3	TRBD1	once	TRBJ2-7	TGTGCCAGCAGTTTCGGGACAGGGGTACTTGATTGGGAATACGAGCAGTACTTC	CASSFGTGVLDWEYEQYF
TRBV7-6	NA	once	TRBJ1-3	TGTGCCAGCTCGATACAGGGAGGAAACACCATATATTTT	CASSIQGGNTIYF
TRBV25-1	TRBD1	NA	TRBJ1-2	TGTGCCAGCACCCCGGGACAGGGGAACTATGGCTACACCTTC	CASTPGQGNYGYTF
TRBV2	NA	NA	TRBJ2-7	TGTGCCAGCAGTGACCCGAACAGGGCCACCTACGAGCAGTACTTC	CASSDPNRATYEQYF
TRBV19	TRBD1	NA	TRBJ2-5	TGTGCCAGTAGTACCATGACAGGGAATCAAGAGACCCAGTACTTC	CASSTMTGNQETQYF
TRBV1	NA	NA	TRBJ2-2	TGCACCAGCAGCCAAGAGTGGCGGGGGGGCTGTGGGGAGCTGTTTTTT	CTSSQEWRGGCGELFF
TRBV28	TRBD1	NA	TRBJ1-2	TGTGCCAGCAGTTCCTCCCTGACAGGGTACTATGGCTACACCTTC	CASSSSLTGYYGYTF
TRBV11-2	NA	NA	TRBJ1-2	TGTGCCAGCAGGGAGAGAGAATATGGCTACACCTTC	CASREREYGYTF
TRBV21-1	NA	NA	TRBJ2-6	TGTGCCAGCAGACACCTAGACCCTCCAAGACCCTCTGGGGCCAACGTCCTGACTTTC	CASRHLDPPRPSGANVLTF
TRBV13	NA	NA	TRBJ2-3	TGTGCCAGCAGCCCCTTCGGAGTTGGCACAGATACGCAGTATTTT	CASSPFGVGTDTQYF
TRBV7-8	NA	NA	TRBJ2-1	TGTGCCAGCAGCTTAGTCAGATACAATGAGCAGTTCTTC	CASSLVRYNEQFF
TRBV12-3/TRBV12-4	TRBD1	NA	TRBJ1-5	TGTGCCAGCAGGACAGGGGAGGGGCAGCCCCAGCATTTT	CASRTGEGQPQHF
TRBV27	NA	NA	TRBJ2-7	TGTGCCAGCAGTTTATCGTATTCCTACGAGCAGTACTTC	CASSLSYSYEQYF
TRBV11-2	TRBD1	NA	TRBJ1-4	TGTGCCAGCAGCGATCTTCTCCGGGACAGAAATGAAAAACTGTTTTTT	CASSDLLRDRNEKLFF
TRBV6-5	TRBD1	NA	TRBJ1-5	TGTGCCAGCAGCGCCGGGACAGGTACCCAGCATTTT	CASSAGTGTQHF
TRBV7-2	NA	NA	TRBJ2-5	TGTGCCAGCAGCCCCGGTCCAGGGTCCCAAGAGACCCAGTACTTC	CASSPGPGSQETQYF
TRBV7-2	TRBD2	NA	TRBJ2-2	TGTGCCAGCAGCTCTGGACTAGCGGGGGGGACCGGGGAGCTGTTTTTT	CASSSGLAGGTGELFF
TRBV27	TRBD1	NA	TRBJ2-7	TGTGCCAGCAGTTCCTTGGCGGACAGGGGACGCTACGAGCAGTACTTC	CASSSLADRGRYEQYF
TRBV27	TRBD1	NA	TRBJ2-2	TGTGCCAGCGGACGTGCCTATAAGACAGGGTCCGGGGAGCTGTTTTTT	CASGRAYKTGSGELFF
TRBV10-3	NA	NA	TRBJ1-5	TGTGCCATCAGGGACAGCCTCGGGTCGCCCCAGCATTTT	CAIRDSLGSPQHF
TRBV3-1/TRBV3-2	NA	NA	TRBJ1-6	TGTGCCAGCAGCCTAGGGCCGTTTCGGGGTTCACCCCTCCACTTT	CASSLGPFRGSPLHF
TRBV2	NA	NA	TRBJ2-7	TGTGCCAGCACCCAACTTGTAACCTCCTACGAGCAGTACTTC	CASTQLVTSYEQYF